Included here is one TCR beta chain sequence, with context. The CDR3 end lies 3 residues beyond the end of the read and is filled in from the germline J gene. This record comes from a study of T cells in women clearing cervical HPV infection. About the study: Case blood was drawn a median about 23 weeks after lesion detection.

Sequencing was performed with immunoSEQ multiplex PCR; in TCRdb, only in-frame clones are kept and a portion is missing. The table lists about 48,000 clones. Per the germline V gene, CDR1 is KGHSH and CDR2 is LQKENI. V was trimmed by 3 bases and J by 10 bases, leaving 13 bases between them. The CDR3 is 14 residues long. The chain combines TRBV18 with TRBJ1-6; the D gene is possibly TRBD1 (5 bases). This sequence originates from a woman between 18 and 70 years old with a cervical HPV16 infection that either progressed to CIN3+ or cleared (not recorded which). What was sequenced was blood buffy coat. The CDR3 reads CASSPQGIQSPLHF. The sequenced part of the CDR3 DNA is TGTGCCAGCTCACCCCAGGGTATACAGTCACCC. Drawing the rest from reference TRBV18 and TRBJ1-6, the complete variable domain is NAGVMQNPRHLVRRRGQEARLRCSPMKGHSHVYWYRQLPEEGLKFMVYLQKENIIDESGMPKERFSAEFPKEGPSILRIQQVVRGDSAAYFCASSPQGIQSPLHFGNGTRLTVT.